A selection of T cell receptor beta chains follows, all from one sample in a study of T cells after yellow fever vaccination. TCRdb called the 5' RACE reads again in MiXCR, with one record for every CDR3 protein. The sample carries 450,000 to 650,000 distinct CDR3 sequences, approximately 13% recorded once. The sample was PBMCs, taken on the day of the yellow fever booster vaccination. The source is a man aged 30-40 years who received the YFV17D yellow fever vaccine. Both conserved end residues are part of each CDR3.

cdr3_aa: CASSPSVETQYF
v_call: TRBV6-4

cdr3_aa: CASSEGVAGFYEQYF
v_call: TRBV10-1

cdr3_aa: CASSLGGQGGQPQHF
v_call: TRBV7-9

cdr3_aa: CASSLPNMNTEAFF
v_call: TRBV7-2

cdr3_aa: CASSLSRVLGSKANTGELFF
v_call: TRBV11-2

cdr3_aa: CASSLGQGLGNEQFF
v_call: TRBV5-4

cdr3_aa: CASSPQQGAGELFF
v_call: TRBV4-3

cdr3_aa: CASSVAGLAGVNEQFF
v_call: TRBV9

cdr3_aa: CASSVGYIGQPQHF
v_call: TRBV9

cdr3_aa: CASRLEGTAEQYF
v_call: TRBV5-1

cdr3_aa: CASSQLTGRDSPLHF
v_call: TRBV5-1

cdr3_aa: CASSHGADTQYF
v_call: TRBV7-2

cdr3_aa: CASSPSTAYSGNTIYF
v_call: TRBV7-8

cdr3_aa: CSARGVAGVSKNIQYF
v_call: TRBV20-1

cdr3_aa: CASSDPQGALVKNIQYF
v_call: TRBV7-8

cdr3_aa: CSVEQGIWAFF
v_call: TRBV29-1

cdr3_aa: CASIGTGRGPQHF
v_call: TRBV19

cdr3_aa: CASKHRGQETQYF
v_call: TRBV27

cdr3_aa: CASSVGKGGGKSPLHF
v_call: TRBV9

cdr3_aa: CSARGTSGRAVYEQYF
v_call: TRBV20-1

cdr3_aa: CASSVEVGYGYTF
v_call: TRBV9

cdr3_aa: CASSVAGTSLEQFF
v_call: TRBV9

cdr3_aa: CASSFQGASPLHF
v_call: TRBV7-8

cdr3_aa: CASSPSATRGANEQFF
v_call: TRBV7-2

cdr3_aa: CASSVERGSGNTIYF
v_call: TRBV9

cdr3_aa: CASSLASEMREGLFF
v_call: TRBV5-1

cdr3_aa: CASSQGSGRAPETQYF
v_call: TRBV4-2

cdr3_aa: CASSLVGISPTDTQYF
v_call: TRBV5-1

cdr3_aa: CASSYGVLSSYEQYF
v_call: TRBV7-2

cdr3_aa: CSAPGLAGGTDTQYF
v_call: TRBV20-1

cdr3_aa: CASSLDRLRSYNEQFF
v_call: TRBV11-2

cdr3_aa: CASSPGPTYEQYF
v_call: TRBV18

cdr3_aa: CASSLGGSRYEQYF
v_call: TRBV12-3/TRBV12-4

cdr3_aa: CASVTGPLSLHF
v_call: TRBV28

cdr3_aa: CASSQSGTGGTTDTQYF
v_call: TRBV7-2

cdr3_aa: CASRPGGMNTEAFF
v_call: TRBV12-3/TRBV12-4

cdr3_aa: CASSLAGRWNYEQYF
v_call: TRBV5-1

cdr3_aa: CASSTTGGPEKLFF
v_call: TRBV28

cdr3_aa: CASSQRGASYNEQFF
v_call: TRBV6-1

cdr3_aa: CASSLQGPLLRETQYF
v_call: TRBV7-2

cdr3_aa: CASSFWDSDGYTF
v_call: TRBV12-3/TRBV12-4

cdr3_aa: CASSGGGLAGGQASYEQYF
v_call: TRBV11-2

cdr3_aa: CSAGSPRTTNEKLFF
v_call: TRBV20-1

cdr3_aa: CASSPTSSGETQYF
v_call: TRBV7-3

cdr3_aa: CASRSQGLNSYEQYF
v_call: TRBV12-3/TRBV12-4

cdr3_aa: CASSQDRYLAKNIQYF
v_call: TRBV4-3

cdr3_aa: CASQGTSGTDTQYF
v_call: TRBV7-3

cdr3_aa: CASRPGLGFGEQYF
v_call: TRBV6-2/TRBV6-3